The clone carrying this T cell receptor (beta chain) was seen a handful of times. Its antigen is unidentified. This sample is part of a study of beta chain features in type 1 diabetes. Whole-study findings and limits: All four CD4+ subsets from Type 1 diabetes patients carried moderately but significantly shorter TCRB CDR3s.

This CDR3 has 15 amino acids. Per the germline V gene, CDR1 is SGHRS and CDR2 is YFSETQ. After removal of 4 bases from V and 3 bases from J, the junction contained 3 bases not matched to a gene. Expressed TCRB transcripts were sequenced after all isolated RNA was converted to cDNA. Generated by immunoSEQ multiplex PCR, the TCRdb table keeps only in-frame clones and is missing some. The table lists 500,000 to 800,000 clones, roughly an eighth of them singletons. The chain is built from TRBV5-1 and TRBJ2-3; 12 bases are a match to TRBD2. The origin of this receptor is a man aged 30 to 39 with type 1 diabetes. The sample comprised naive CD4+ T cells from blood. The CDR3 is CASSPTSGGTDTQYF. The CDR3, as DNA: TGCGCCAGCAGCCCGACTAGCGGGGGTACAGATACGCAGTATTTT.